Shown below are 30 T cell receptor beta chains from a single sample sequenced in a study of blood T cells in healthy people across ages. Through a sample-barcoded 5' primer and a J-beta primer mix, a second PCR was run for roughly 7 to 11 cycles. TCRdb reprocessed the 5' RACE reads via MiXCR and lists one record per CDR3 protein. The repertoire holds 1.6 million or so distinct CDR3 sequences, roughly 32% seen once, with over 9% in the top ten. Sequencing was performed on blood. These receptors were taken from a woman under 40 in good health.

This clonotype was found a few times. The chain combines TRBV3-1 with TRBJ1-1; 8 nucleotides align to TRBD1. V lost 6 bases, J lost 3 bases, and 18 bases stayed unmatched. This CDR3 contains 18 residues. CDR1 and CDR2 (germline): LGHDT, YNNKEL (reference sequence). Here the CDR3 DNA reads TGTGCCAGCAGTCTCTATTCAAACAGGGGGGCAAAGGACACTGAAGCTTTCTTT. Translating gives CASSLYSNRGAKDTEAFF.

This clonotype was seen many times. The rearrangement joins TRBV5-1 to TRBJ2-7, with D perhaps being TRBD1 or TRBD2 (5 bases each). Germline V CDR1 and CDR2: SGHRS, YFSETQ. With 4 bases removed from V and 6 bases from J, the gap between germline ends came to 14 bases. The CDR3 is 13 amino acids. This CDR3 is CASSPGNRGEQYF. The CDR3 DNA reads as TGCGCCAGCAGCCCAGGGAATCGGGGCGAGCAGTACTTC.

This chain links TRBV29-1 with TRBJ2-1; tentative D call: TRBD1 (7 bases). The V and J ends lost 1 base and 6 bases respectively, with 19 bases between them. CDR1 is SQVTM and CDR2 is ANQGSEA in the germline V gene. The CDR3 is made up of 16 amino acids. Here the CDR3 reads CSVEAPWRGPVNEQFF. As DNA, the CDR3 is TGCAGCGTTGAAGCGCCCTGGAGGGGGCCGGTCAATGAGCAGTTCTTC.

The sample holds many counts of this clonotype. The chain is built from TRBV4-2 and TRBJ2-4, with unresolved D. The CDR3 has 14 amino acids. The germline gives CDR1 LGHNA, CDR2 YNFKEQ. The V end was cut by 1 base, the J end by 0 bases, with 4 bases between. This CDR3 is CASSQGGAKNIQYF. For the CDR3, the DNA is TGTGCCAGCAGCCAAGGGGGAGCCAAAAACATTCAGTACTTC.

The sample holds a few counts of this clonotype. The CDR3 nucleotides are TGCAGCGTCTTCGATAGGTTGATGGGACCCTACGAGCAGTACTTC. It encodes CSVFDRLMGPYEQYF. This rearrangement joins TRBV29-1 to TRBJ2-7, with D perhaps TRBD1 or TRBD2 (5 bases each). The CDR3 covers 15 residues. Germline values: CDR1 SQVTM, CDR2 ANQGSEA. V was trimmed by 6 bases and J by 2 bases, leaving 20 bases between them.

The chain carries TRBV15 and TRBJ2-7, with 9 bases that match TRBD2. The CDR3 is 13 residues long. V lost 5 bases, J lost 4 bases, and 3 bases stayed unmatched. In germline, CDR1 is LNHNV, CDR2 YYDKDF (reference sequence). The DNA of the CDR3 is TGTGCCACCAGCGAGCGGGGGGTTTACGAGCAGTACTTC. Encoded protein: CATSERGVYEQYF.

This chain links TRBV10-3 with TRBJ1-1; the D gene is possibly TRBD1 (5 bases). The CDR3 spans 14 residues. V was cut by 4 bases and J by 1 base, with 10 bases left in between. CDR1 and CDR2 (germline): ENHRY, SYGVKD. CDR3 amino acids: CAISGNRPNTEAFF. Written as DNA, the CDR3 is TGTGCCATCAGTGGGAACAGGCCGAACACTGAAGCTTTCTTT.

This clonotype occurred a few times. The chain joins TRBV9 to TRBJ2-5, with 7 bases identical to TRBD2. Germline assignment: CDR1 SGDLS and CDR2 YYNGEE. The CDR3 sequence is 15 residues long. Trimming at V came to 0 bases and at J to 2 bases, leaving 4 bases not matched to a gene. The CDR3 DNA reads TGTGCCAGCAGCGTAGGGCTAGCGGATCAAGAGACCCAGTACTTC. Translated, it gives CASSVGLADQETQYF. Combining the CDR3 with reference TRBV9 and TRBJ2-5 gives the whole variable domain DSGVTQTPKHLITATGQRVTLRCSPRSGDLSVYWYQQSLDQGLQFLIQYYNGEERAKGNILERFSAQQFPDLHSELNLSSLELGDSALYFCASSVGLADQETQYFGPGTRLLVL.

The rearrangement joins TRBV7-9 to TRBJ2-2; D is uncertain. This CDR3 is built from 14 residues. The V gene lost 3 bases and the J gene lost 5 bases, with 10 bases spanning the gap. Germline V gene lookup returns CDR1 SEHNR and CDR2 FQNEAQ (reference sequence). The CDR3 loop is CASSFGQPTGELFF. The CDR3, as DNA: TGTGCCAGCAGCTTTGGCCAGCCAACCGGGGAGCTGTTTTTT.

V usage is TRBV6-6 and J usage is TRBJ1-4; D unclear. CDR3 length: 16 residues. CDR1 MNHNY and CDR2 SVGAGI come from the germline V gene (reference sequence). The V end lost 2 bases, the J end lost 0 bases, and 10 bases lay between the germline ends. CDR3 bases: TGTGCCAGCAGTTACGGAAGTTTGTCAACTAATGAAAAACTGTTTTTT. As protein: CASSYGSLSTNEKLFF.

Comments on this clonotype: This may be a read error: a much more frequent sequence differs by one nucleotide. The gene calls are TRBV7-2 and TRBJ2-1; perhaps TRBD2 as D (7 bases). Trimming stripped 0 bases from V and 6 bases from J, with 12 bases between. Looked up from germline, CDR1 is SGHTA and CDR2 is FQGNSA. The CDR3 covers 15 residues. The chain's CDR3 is CASSLAGGACNEQFF. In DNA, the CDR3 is TGTGCCAGCAGCTTAGCGGGGGGGGCATGCAATGAGCAGTTCTTC. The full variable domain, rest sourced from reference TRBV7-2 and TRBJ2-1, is GAGVSQSPSNKVTEKGKDVELRCDPISGHTALYWYRQSLGQGLEFLIYFQGNSAPDKSGLPSDRFSAERTGGSVSTLTIQRTQQEDSAVYLCASSLAGGACNEQFFGPGTRLTVL.

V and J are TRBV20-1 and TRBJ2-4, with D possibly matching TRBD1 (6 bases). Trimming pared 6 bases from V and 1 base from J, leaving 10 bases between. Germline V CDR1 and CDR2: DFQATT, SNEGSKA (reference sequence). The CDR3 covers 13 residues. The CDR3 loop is CSAVQGAKNIQYF. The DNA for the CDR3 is TGCAGTGCCGTCCAGGGGGCCAAAAACATTCAGTACTTC.

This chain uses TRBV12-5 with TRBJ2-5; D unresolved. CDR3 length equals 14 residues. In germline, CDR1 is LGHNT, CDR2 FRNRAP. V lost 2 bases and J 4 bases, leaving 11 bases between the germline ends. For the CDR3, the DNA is TGTGCTAGTGGTTTGAATCCGCCCCCAGAGACCCAGTACTTC. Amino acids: CASGLNPPPETQYF.

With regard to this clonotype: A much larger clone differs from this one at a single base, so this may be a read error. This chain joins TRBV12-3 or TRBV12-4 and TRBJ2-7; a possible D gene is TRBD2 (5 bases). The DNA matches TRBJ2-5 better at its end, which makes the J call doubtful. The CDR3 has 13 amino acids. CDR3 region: CASSRILGGTQYF. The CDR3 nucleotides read TGTGCCAGCAGTCGGATCCTAGGAGGGACCCAGTACTTC.

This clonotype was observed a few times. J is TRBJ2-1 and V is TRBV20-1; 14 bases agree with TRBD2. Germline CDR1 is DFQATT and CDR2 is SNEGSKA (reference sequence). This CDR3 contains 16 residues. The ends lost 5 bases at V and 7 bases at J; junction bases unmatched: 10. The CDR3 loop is CSAPAPGTSGGNEQFF. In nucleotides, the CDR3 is TGCAGTGCTCCCGCCCCCGGGACTAGCGGGGGTAATGAGCAGTTCTTC.

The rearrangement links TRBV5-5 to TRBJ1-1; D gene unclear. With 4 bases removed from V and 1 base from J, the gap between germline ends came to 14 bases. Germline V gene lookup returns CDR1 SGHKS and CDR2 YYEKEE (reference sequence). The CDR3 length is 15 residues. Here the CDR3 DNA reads TGTGCCAGCAGCCTCTTTCAGAACCCGAACACTGAAGCTTTCTTT. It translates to CASSLFQNPNTEAFF.

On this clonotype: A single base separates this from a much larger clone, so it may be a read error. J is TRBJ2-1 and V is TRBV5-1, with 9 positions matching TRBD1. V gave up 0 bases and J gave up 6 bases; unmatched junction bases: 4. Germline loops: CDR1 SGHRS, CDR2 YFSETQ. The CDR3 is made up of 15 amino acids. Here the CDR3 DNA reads TGCGCCAGCAGCTTGGATGGACAGGGGTGCAATGAGCAGTTCTTC. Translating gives CASSLDGQGCNEQFF. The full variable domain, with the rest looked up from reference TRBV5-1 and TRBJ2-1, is KAGVTQTPRYLIKTRGQQVTLSCSPISGHRSVSWYQQTPGQGLQFLFEYFSETQRNKGNFPGRFSGRQFSNSRSEMNVSTLELGDSALYLCASSLDGQGCNEQFFGPGTRLTVL.

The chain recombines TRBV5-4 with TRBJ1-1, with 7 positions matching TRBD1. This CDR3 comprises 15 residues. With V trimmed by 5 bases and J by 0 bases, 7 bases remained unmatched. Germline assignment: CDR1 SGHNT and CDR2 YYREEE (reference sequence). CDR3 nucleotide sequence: TGTGCCAGCAGAAAACCGGGACAGATGAACACTGAAGCTTTCTTT. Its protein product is CASRKPGQMNTEAFF. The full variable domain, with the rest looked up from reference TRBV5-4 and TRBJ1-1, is ETGVTQSPTHLIKTRGQQVTLRCSSQSGHNTVSWYQQALGQGPQFIFQYYREEENGRGNFPPRFSGLQFPNYSSELNVNALELDDSALYLCASRKPGQMNTEAFFGQGTRLTVV.

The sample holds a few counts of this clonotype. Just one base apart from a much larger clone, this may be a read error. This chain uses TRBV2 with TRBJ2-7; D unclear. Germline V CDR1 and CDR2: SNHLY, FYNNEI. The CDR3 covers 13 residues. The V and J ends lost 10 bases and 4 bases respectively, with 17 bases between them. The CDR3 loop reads CATQWTIRYEQYF. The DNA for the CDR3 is TGTGCCACCCAATGGACCATAAGGTACGAGCAGTACTTC.

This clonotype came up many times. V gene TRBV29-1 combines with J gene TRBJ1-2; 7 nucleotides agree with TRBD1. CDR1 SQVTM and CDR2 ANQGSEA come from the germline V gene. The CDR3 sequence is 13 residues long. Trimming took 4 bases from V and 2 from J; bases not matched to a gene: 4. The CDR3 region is CSVAGQTNYGYTF. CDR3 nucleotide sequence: TGCAGCGTTGCGGGACAGACAAACTATGGCTACACCTTC.

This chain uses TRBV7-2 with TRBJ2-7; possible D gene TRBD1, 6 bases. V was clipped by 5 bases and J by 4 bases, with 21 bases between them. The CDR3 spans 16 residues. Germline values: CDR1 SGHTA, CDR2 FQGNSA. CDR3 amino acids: CASSLPTGTTAYEQYF. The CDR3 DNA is TGTGCCAGCAGCCTCCCAACCGGGACAACGGCGTACGAGCAGTACTTC.

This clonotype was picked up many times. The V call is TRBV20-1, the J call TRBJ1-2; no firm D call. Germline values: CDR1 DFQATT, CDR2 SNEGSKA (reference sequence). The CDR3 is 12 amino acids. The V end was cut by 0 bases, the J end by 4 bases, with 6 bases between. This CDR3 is CSAREGSYGYTF. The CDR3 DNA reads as TGCAGTGCTAGAGAGGGCAGCTATGGCTACACCTTC.

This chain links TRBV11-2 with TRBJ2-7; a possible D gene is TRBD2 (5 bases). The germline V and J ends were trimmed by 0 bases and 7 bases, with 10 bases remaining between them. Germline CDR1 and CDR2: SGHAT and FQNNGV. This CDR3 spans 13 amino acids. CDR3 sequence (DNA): TGTGCCAGCAGCTTAGAAACGGGGTTGGAGCAGTACTTC. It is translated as CASSLETGLEQYF.

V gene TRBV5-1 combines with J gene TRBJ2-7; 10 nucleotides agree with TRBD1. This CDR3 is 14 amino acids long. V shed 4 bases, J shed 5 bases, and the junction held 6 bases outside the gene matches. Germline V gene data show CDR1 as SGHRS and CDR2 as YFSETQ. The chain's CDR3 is CASSDGTGDDEQYF. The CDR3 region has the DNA TGCGCCAGCAGCGACGGGACAGGGGACGACGAGCAGTACTTC.

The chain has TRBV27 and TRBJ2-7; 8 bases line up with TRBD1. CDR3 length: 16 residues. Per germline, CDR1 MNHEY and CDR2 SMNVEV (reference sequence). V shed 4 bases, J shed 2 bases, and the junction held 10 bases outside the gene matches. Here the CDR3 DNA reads TGTGCCAGCAGTTGGTCTCAGGGGGCTGTCACCTACGAGCAGTACTTC. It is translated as CASSWSQGAVTYEQYF.

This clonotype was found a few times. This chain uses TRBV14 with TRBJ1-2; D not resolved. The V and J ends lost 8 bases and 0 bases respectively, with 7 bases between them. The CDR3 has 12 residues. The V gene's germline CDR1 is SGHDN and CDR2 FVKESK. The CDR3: CASARTNYGYTF. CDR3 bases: TGTGCCAGCGCCAGAACTAACTATGGCTACACCTTC.

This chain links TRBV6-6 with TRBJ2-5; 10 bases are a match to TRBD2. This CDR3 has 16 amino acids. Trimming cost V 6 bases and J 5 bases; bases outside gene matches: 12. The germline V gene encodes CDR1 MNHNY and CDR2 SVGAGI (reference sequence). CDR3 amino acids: CASRREGAGGPETQYF. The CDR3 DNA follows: TGTGCCAGCAGAAGGGAGGGAGCGGGGGGGCCTGAGACCCAGTACTTC.

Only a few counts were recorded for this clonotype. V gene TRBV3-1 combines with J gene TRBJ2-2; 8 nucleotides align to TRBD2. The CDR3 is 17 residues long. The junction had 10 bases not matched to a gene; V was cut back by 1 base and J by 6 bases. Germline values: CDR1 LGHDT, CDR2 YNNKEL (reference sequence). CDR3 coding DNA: TGTGCCAGCAGCCAAGTGGTACCGGGAGGGCTCGCCGGGGAGCTGTTTTTT. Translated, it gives CASSQVVPGGLAGELFF.

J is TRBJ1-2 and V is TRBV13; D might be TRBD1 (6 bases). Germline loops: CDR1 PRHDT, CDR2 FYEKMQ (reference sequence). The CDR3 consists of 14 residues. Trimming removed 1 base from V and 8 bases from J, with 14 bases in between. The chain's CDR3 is CASSLDRERRGYTF. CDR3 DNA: TGTGCCAGCAGCTTAGACAGGGAGAGGCGCGGCTACACCTTC.

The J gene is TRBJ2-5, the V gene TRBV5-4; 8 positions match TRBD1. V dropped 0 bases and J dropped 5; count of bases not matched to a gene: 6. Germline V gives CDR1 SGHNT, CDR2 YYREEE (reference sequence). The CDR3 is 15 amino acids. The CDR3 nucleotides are TGTGCCAGCAGCTTGGAACAGGGGGGACAGGAGACCCAGTACTTC. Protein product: CASSLEQGGQETQYF.